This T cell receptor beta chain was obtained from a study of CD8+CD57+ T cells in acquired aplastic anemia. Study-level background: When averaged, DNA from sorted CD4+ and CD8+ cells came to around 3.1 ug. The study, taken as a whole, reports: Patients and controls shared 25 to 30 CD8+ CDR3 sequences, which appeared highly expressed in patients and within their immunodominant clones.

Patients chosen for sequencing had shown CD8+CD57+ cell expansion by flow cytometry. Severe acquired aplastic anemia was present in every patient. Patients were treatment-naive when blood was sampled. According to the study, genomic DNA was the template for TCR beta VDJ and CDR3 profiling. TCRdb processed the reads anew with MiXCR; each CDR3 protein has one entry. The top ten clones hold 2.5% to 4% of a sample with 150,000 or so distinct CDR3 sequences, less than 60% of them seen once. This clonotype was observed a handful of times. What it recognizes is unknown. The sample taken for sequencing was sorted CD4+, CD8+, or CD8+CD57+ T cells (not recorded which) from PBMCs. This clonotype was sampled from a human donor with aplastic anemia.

The CDR3 region has the DNA TGCAGTGCTATCCGGACAGGGAGGCTCGAGCAGTACTTC. Protein sequence: CSAIRTGRLEQYF. The chain uses TRBV20-1 and TRBJ2-7; 8 nucleotides agree with TRBD1. The V segment lost 4 bases and the J segment 6 bases; nucleotides outside the gene matches: 8. The CDR3 contains 13 residues. In germline, CDR1 is DFQATT, CDR2 SNEGSKA (reference sequence).